These 26 T cell receptor beta chains were sequenced from one sample in a study of blood T cells in healthy people across ages. A second PCR, run for roughly 7 to 11 cycles, used a sample-barcoded 5' primer plus a J-beta primer mix. TCRdb reprocessed the 5' RACE reads with MiXCR, giving one entry per CDR3 protein. In the table there are about 640,000 distinct CDR3 sequences, around two fifths of which are singletons. Specimen: blood. The source is an older man in good health.

This chain joins TRBV29-1 and TRBJ2-5; perhaps TRBD1 as D (6 bases). The CDR3 loop spans 18 amino acids. Germline lookup yields CDR1 SQVTM and CDR2 ANQGSEA. Trimming left V 0 bases short and J 4 bases short, with 24 bases between. CDR3 in DNA: TGCAGCGTTGAAGATCCACTCGCGAAAACAGGGAGTCGAGAGACCCAGTACTTC. This gives the protein CSVEDPLAKTGSRETQYF.

The rearrangement joins TRBV20-1 to TRBJ2-7, with TRBD1 identical over 8 bases. The J segment lost 2 bases and the V segment lost 2 bases, leaving 5 bases of the junction unmatched. Germline CDR1 DFQATT, CDR2 SNEGSKA (reference sequence). This CDR3 spans 14 amino acids. The CDR3 protein is CSARTGTGTYEQYF. The CDR3 DNA follows: TGCAGTGCTAGAACCGGGACAGGAACCTACGAGCAGTACTTC.

Worth noting for this clonotype: A much larger clone sits a single nucleotide away, making a read error possible. The CDR3 spells CASSESRDGQETQYF. The CDR3 bases are TGTGCCAGCAGTGAATCCAGAGATGGGCAAGAGACCCAGTACTTC. This sequence joins TRBV25-1 and TRBJ2-5; D gene ambiguous. The CDR3 has 15 amino acids. V shed 1 base and J shed 2 bases, with 11 bases lying between them. Per germline, CDR1 MGHDK and CDR2 SYGVNS.

The rearrangement uses TRBV12-3 or TRBV12-4 and TRBJ2-7, with 10 bases fitting TRBD2. This CDR3 region has 15 residues. V shed 5 bases, J shed 0 bases, and the junction held 4 bases outside the gene matches. The CDR3 DNA reads TGTGCCAGCAGTAACGGACTAGCGGCCTCCTACGAGCAGTACTTC. Its translation: CASSNGLAASYEQYF.

This clonotype occurred once. The chain carries TRBV12-3 or TRBV12-4 and TRBJ1-1, with a tentative D call TRBD1 (6 bases). The CDR3 sequence is 15 residues long. Trimming removed 3 bases from V and 1 base from J, with 12 bases in between. The CDR3 nucleotides are TGTGCCAGCAGTTTCAGGGGTACGGCGAACACTGAAGCTTTCTTT. Protein product: CASSFRGTANTEAFF.

The chain links TRBV25-1 to TRBJ2-6; the D is unclear. Germline CDR1 MGHDK, CDR2 SYGVNS. Trimming cost V 7 bases and J 4 bases, with 5 bases left between them. The CDR3 contains 12 residues. In nucleotides, the CDR3 is TGTGCCAGCACTAGGGGGGCCAACGTCCTGACTTTC. It yields the protein CASTRGANVLTF.

The rearrangement links TRBV4-3 to TRBJ1-3; D perhaps matches TRBD1 (6 bases). This CDR3 is built from 15 residues. Trimming left V 1 base short and J 7 bases short, with 14 bases between. Germline CDR1 is LGHNA and CDR2 is YSLEER. In DNA form, the CDR3 reads TGCGCCAGCAGCCAAGGGGGCCAGGGGAGTAACACCATATATTTT. It translates to CASSQGGQGSNTIYF.

This chain links TRBV7-2 with TRBJ2-5; 9 bases align to TRBD2. The CDR3 runs to 16 residues. J was trimmed by 4 bases and V by 4 bases; bases with no gene match: 10. Germline V CDR1 and CDR2: SGHTA, FQGNSA. Here the CDR3 DNA reads TGTGCCAGCAGCTCCCACTCCCCAGCGGGGGGAGAGACCCAGTACTTC. Protein sequence: CASSSHSPAGGETQYF.

The chain recombines TRBV7-6 with TRBJ1-1; TRBD1 might be the D (6 bases). Germline CDR1 reads SGHVS; CDR2 reads FNYEAQ. The length of the CDR3 is 15 residues. The V end was cut by 1 base, the J end by 8 bases, with 17 bases between. This chain's CDR3 is CASSLGGGGGVEAFF. As DNA, the CDR3 is TGTGCCAGCAGCTTAGGTGGAGGGGGGGGTGTGGAAGCTTTCTTT.

The chain is built from TRBV2 and TRBJ2-1; the D is unclear. The V and J ends lost 0 bases and 6 bases respectively, with 9 bases between them. CDR3 size: 14 residues. Germline V gene data show CDR1 as SNHLY and CDR2 as FYNNEI. In DNA form, the CDR3 reads TGTGCCAGCAGTGAAGCAGACACATTCAATGAGCAGTTCTTC. This codes for CASSEADTFNEQFF.

This clonotype was observed a handful of times. The chain has TRBV20-1 and TRBJ2-1; possible D gene TRBD2, 5 bases. The CDR3 has 11 residues. Germline V gives CDR1 DFQATT, CDR2 SNEGSKA (reference sequence). V lost 5 bases, J lost 9 bases, and 11 bases lay in between. The CDR3 DNA is TGCAGTGCTGACCTAGCAGTTGAGCAGTTCTTC. The encoded protein is CSADLAVEQFF.

The V call is TRBV7-2, the J call TRBJ1-2; tentatively, D is TRBD1 (6 bases). CDR1 is SGHTA and CDR2 is FQGNSA in the germline V gene. The CDR3 runs 15 residues. V shed 0 bases and J shed 3 bases, with 11 bases lying between them. The CDR3 DNA reads TGTGCCAGCAGCTTAGCGTCCAGGGGAGACTATGGCTACACCTTC. Translated: CASSLASRGDYGYTF.

This clonotype was detected once. The J gene is TRBJ1-1, the V gene TRBV7-2; D unresolved. The germline V gene has CDR1 SGHTA and CDR2 FQGNSA. The CDR3 is 15 amino acids. Deletions cut 1 base from V and 0 bases from J, with 9 bases between. The CDR3 nucleotides are TGTGCCAGCAGCTTAGTTCCGATGGTGAACACTGAAGCTTTCTTT. It is translated as CASSLVPMVNTEAFF.

This clonotype was found a few times. The chain recombines TRBV29-1 with TRBJ2-4; 9 bases agree with TRBD1. The J call is in doubt because the DNA end fits TRBJ2-7 better. Germline CDR1 reads SQVTM; CDR2 reads ANQGSEA. The CDR3 sequence is 14 residues long. CDR3 residues: CSVVRGQGKHEQYF. DNA for the CDR3: TGCAGCGTTGTCCGAGGACAGGGGAAACACGAGCAGTACTTC.

The chain couples TRBV24-1 to TRBJ2-2, with 8 nucleotides matching TRBD2. Losses at the gene ends were 4 bases for V and 8 bases for J; bases not matched to a gene: 11. The CDR3 covers 16 residues. Per the germline V gene, CDR1 is KGHDR and CDR2 is SFDVKD. CDR3 sequence reads: CATSEPSGRNTGELFF. The DNA of the CDR3 is TGTGCCACCAGTGAACCGAGCGGGAGAAATACTGGGGAGCTGTTTTTT.

The chain has TRBV6-2 or TRBV6-3 and TRBJ2-1; a possible D gene is TRBD2 (7 bases). The CDR3 contains 16 residues. Germline loops: CDR1 MNHEY, CDR2 SVGEGT. V dropped 2 bases and J dropped 7 bases, with 18 bases sitting between them. CDR3 residues: CASSYGGALLGNEQFF. The CDR3 DNA is TGTGCCAGCAGTTACGGGGGGGCCCTCCTTGGGAATGAGCAGTTCTTC.

The chain has TRBV30 and TRBJ2-6; D is undetermined. The CDR3 length is 14 residues. Germline loops: CDR1 GTSNPN, CDR2 SVGIG (reference sequence). Trimming took off 2 bases at V and 4 bases at J, with 9 bases between the two ends. CDR3 nucleotides: TGTGCCTGGAGTAGGGTCTCCGGGGCCAACGTCCTGACTTTC. Protein sequence: CAWSRVSGANVLTF.

This clonotype has at least ten counts. CDR3 bases: TGCAGTGCCAAACCAACCACAGGGGGCTCCTACAATGAGCAGTTCTTC. Protein product: CSAKPTTGGSYNEQFF. The rearrangement links TRBV20-1 to TRBJ2-1, with TRBD1 matching over 8 bases. The CDR3 is 16 residues long. Germline V gene sequence: CDR1 DFQATT, CDR2 SNEGSKA (reference sequence). With 6 bases clipped from V and 0 bases from J, the junction kept 10 bases outside the gene matches.

This clonotype was observed a handful of times. CDR3 sequence (DNA): TGTGCCAGCAGCGCGAGCGGGAGGAACTCCTACGAGCAGTACTTC. Its protein product is CASSASGRNSYEQYF. The chain couples TRBV12-3 or TRBV12-4 to TRBJ2-7; 9 positions agree with TRBD2. The CDR3 is 15 residues long. V was pared by 6 bases and J by 0 bases, with 6 bases of the junction left unmatched.

V and J are TRBV30 and TRBJ2-5; 7 bases agree with TRBD1. J was trimmed by 5 bases and V by 0 bases; bases with no gene match: 12. The V gene's germline CDR1 is GTSNPN and CDR2 SVGIG (reference sequence). The CDR3 loop spans 16 amino acids. The CDR3 bases are TGTGCCTGGAGTGTAGGCACCGGGACAGTGAGTGAGACCCAGTACTTC. It encodes CAWSVGTGTVSETQYF.

With regard to this clonotype: A much larger clone lies one base from this, so it may be a read error. The chain carries TRBV4-2 and TRBJ2-1, with 9 bases fitting TRBD2. The length of the CDR3 is 14 residues. CDR1 LGHNA and CDR2 YNFKEQ come from the germline V gene. The chain's CDR3 is CASSPGLANNERFF. The CDR3 nucleotides are TGTGCCAGCAGCCCCGGACTAGCGAACAATGAGCGGTTCTTC.

This clonotype was detected a few times. The CDR3 nucleotides are TGCGCCAGCAGCCCGGGGGGCCGTCACACAGATACGCAGTATTTT. Translated: CASSPGGRHTDTQYF. The rearrangement joins TRBV5-1 to TRBJ2-3, with D possibly TRBD2 on 7 matching bases. CDR1 is SGHRS, CDR2 YFSETQ, per germline. The V end lost 4 bases, the J end lost 2 bases, and 14 bases lay between the germline ends. The CDR3 has 15 amino acids.

This clonotype was counted between two and nine times. The rearrangement uses TRBV12-3 or TRBV12-4 and TRBJ2-6; 8 nucleotides agree with TRBD1. This CDR3 region has 17 residues. V gave up 6 bases and J gave up 1 base; unmatched junction bases: 8. The CDR3 spells CASSPGQGQSGANVLTF. The CDR3 DNA follows: TGTGCCAGCAGCCCTGGACAGGGACAATCTGGGGCCAACGTCCTGACTTTC.

V gene TRBV18 combines with J gene TRBJ2-4, with 7 bases that match TRBD1. The DNA matches TRBJ2-5 better at its end, which makes the J call doubtful. CDR1 is KGHSH, CDR2 LQKENI, per germline. This CDR3 spans 15 amino acids. The CDR3 coding sequence is TGTGCCAGCTCACCCGTCCTGGACAGGTCGGAGACCCAGTACTTC. Translating it yields CASSPVLDRSETQYF.

This rearrangement joins TRBV7-9 to TRBJ2-5; D is perhaps TRBD1 (7 bases). CDR3 length: 16 amino acids. CDR1 and CDR2 (germline): SEHNR, FQNEAQ (reference sequence). V was clipped by 7 bases and J by 1 base, with 19 bases between them. CDR3 region: CASTRGRGLPQETQYF. The CDR3, as DNA: TGTGCCAGCACGAGGGGGCGGGGATTGCCCCAAGAGACCCAGTACTTC.

The chain links TRBV12-3 or TRBV12-4 to TRBJ2-7; 7 positions agree with TRBD2. V was pared by 7 bases and J by 2 bases, with 8 bases of the junction left unmatched. The CDR3 is 14 residues long. CDR3 DNA: TGTGCCAGCACCACGACTAGCAGCCCCTACGAGCAGTACTTC. This gives the protein CASTTTSSPYEQYF.